The clone carrying this TCR beta chain occurred once. The sample belongs to a study of blood T cell repertoires in COVID-19. Study as a whole: The samples span acute and convalescent COVID-19 from the United States, Italy and Spain. T cells, B-cell-depleted T cells, or PBMCs provided the cDNA or gDNA that served as material.

In the authors' methods: Estimated nucleated cell counts came from reference gene primer amplification. The table came from immunoSEQ multiplex PCR; TCRdb's copy has only in-frame clones and leaves some out. V, J and clone size were drawn from that table, and D and trimming were deduced from the DNA. The sample lists about 160,000 clones; approximately 88% were seen once. Between the trimmed V and J ends, which lost 3 bases and 6 bases, there was a span of 18 bases. CDR3 size: 16 residues. In germline, CDR1 is LNHDA, CDR2 SQIVND (reference sequence). V and J are TRBV19 and TRBJ2-4; tentative D call: TRBD1 (6 bases). Material for sequencing was peripheral blood. The TCR originated in a man aged 55 to 70 with acute or convalescent COVID-19. The CDR3 nucleotides are TGTGCCAGTAGTATTCCCCCCGGACAGCCAGTAAACATTCAGTACTTC. It yields the protein CASSIPPGQPVNIQYF.